This T cell receptor (beta chain) was documented in a study of regulatory T cells in long-lasting Graves disease. Turning to the study itself: Graves' patients diagnosed newly had used antithyroid drugs under 3 months.

Time point in this sample: newly diagnosed GD, antithyroid drugs for less than 3 months. PBMC-extracted RNA yielded the TCR library. This CDR3 is built from 13 residues. V lost 3 bases, J lost 6 bases, and 6 bases lay in between. The germline gives CDR1 LNHDA, CDR2 SQIVND (reference sequence). A remark on this clonotype: Its antigen is unknown.

Building the TCR beta libraries relied on iRepertoire HTBI primers, and CDR3 regions underwent Arm-PCR. Each CDR3 protein gets one entry after TCRdb re-called the multiplex PCR reads with MiXCR. The sample has 420,000 or so distinct CDR3 sequences, approximately 16% seen once; the top ten hold 23%. Study-wide results and caveats: TRBV28, TRBJ1-2 and TRBJ2-5 emerged as the favored segments in persistent disease.

The data were also submitted as part of a second study, on T cells in Graves' hyperthyroidism and ophthalmopathy. That paper notes: HTBI primers were the set used in a first-round RT-PCR of the TCR CDR3.

This material consisted of peripheral blood mononuclear cells (PBMCs), taken at new diagnosis, from a patient treated with antithyroid drugs. The rearrangement uses TRBV19 and TRBJ1-6, with D unclear. The clonotype was recovered from a woman under 30 with Graves disease. The CDR3 DNA follows: TGTGCCAGTAGTATGGCAGCTAATTCACCCCTCCACTTT. It encodes CASSMAANSPLHF.